The rows below give T cell receptor beta chains drawn from one sample of a study of cytomegalovirus exposure and HLA in healthy donors. The protocol was immunoSEQ multiplex PCR, while the TCRdb copy is restricted to in-frame clones and leaves out a portion. The sample lists fewer than 250,000 clones; approximately 80% were seen once. Sequencing was carried out using PBMCs. These receptors were collected from a man aged 25-45 years in good health and CMV-seronegative. Each CDR3 is given with its conserved first and last residue. The D gene is left open where the match is weak. Rows give clone size only sometimes, using once, few, many, or a class for an expanded clone.

clone_size	v_call	d_call	j_call	cdr3_nt	cdr3_aa
.	TRBV5-5	.	TRBJ1-2	TGTGCCAGCAGCTTCACCCGGACATTCGGCTACACCTTC	CASSFTRTFGYTF
.	TRBV9	TRBD2	TRBJ2-4	TGTGCCAGCAGCCTCCTCGGGGGGGCCAAAAACATTCAGTACTTC	CASSLLGGAKNIQYF
.	TRBV5-1	.	TRBJ2-7	TGCGCCAGCAGCCTCGGAGCGAACTACGAGCAGTACTTC	CASSLGANYEQYF
few	TRBV5-6	.	TRBJ2-7	TGTGCCAGCAGCTTGGGCGTCTCCTACGAGCAGTACTTC	CASSLGVSYEQYF
.	TRBV7-3	.	TRBJ2-1	TGTGCCAGCAGGCTAGATGCTTACAATGAGCAGTTCTTC	CASRLDAYNEQFF
.	TRBV6-6	TRBD1	TRBJ2-7	TGTGCCAGCGGAGAGACAGGGGGGACCGCGTCGGAGCAGTACTTC	CASGETGGTASEQYF
.	TRBV11-2	.	TRBJ2-7	TGTGCCAGCAGCTTACCAGGGCCAGTCTACGAGCAGTACTTC	CASSLPGPVYEQYF
.	TRBV14	.	TRBJ2-5	TGTGCCAGCAGCCAGTCGGGAGAAGAGACCCAGTACTTC	CASSQSGEETQYF
.	TRBV11-3	.	TRBJ2-1	TGTGCCAGCAGCTTAGCAGGGAATGAGCAGTTCTTC	CASSLAGNEQFF
once	TRBV10-3	.	TRBJ1-5	TGTGCCATCAGTGACTATCTTCAGCCCCAGCATTTT	CAISDYLQPQHF
.	TRBV28	TRBD1	TRBJ1-1	TGTGCCAGCAGTTCGACGGGGACAGGTCACACTGAAGCTTTCTTT	CASSSTGTGHTEAFF
.	TRBV7-8	.	TRBJ2-5	TGTGCCAGCAGCTTAGCGACAGGCCAAGAGACCCAGTACTTC	CASSLATGQETQYF
.	TRBV6-1	TRBD1	TRBJ1-1	TGTGCCAGCAGTGCGCAGGGGGGCAGTGAAGCTTTCTTT	CASSAQGGSEAFF
.	TRBV5-4	.	TRBJ2-7	TGTGCCAGCAGCTTGACAGGGTTGGGGGAGCAGTACTTC	CASSLTGLGEQYF
.	TRBV5-1	.	TRBJ1-2	TGCGCCAGCAGCTTGGCGGCAGGGGCGTTTGTTGGCTACACCTTC	CASSLAAGAFVGYTF
.	TRBV4-1	TRBD1	TRBJ2-7	TGCGCCAGCAGCCCCATCCGGGACAGGGGTACCTACGAGCAGTACTTC	CASSPIRDRGTYEQYF
.	TRBV5-4	.	TRBJ2-5	TGTGCCAGCAGCTCACGGCGGGACCAAGAGACCCAGTACTTC	CASSSRRDQETQYF
.	TRBV6-1	.	TRBJ1-5	TGTGCCAGCAGGCTGGGTGCTCAGGTTCAGCCCCAGCATTTT	CASRLGAQVQPQHF
.	TRBV6-5	TRBD1	TRBJ2-2	TGTGCCAGCAGCCCCCGACAGGGGAACGGGGAGCTGTTTTTT	CASSPRQGNGELFF
.	TRBV7-2	.	TRBJ1-1	TGTGCCAGCAGCTTGAACTTTTTTGGCACTGAAGCTTTCTTT	CASSLNFFGTEAFF
few	TRBV28	.	TRBJ1-3	TGTGCCAGCAGAAGGGGCGGTCCGCGGGGTTCTGGAAACACCATATATTTT	CASRRGGPRGSGNTIYF
.	TRBV19	TRBD1	TRBJ2-7	TGTGCCAGTAGTATAGGTGGGACAGAGATTACCTACGAGCAGTACTTC	CASSIGGTEITYEQYF
.	TRBV5-1	.	TRBJ1-1	TGCGCCAGCAGCTTGGCCAGGGCTTTGGGGAACACTGAAGCTTTCTTT	CASSLARALGNTEAFF
few	TRBV4-1	TRBD1	TRBJ1-1	TGCGCCAGCAGCCATACCCGGGACAGGGGATTTGTGGCTTTCTTT	CASSHTRDRGFVAFF
.	TRBV7-9	TRBD1	TRBJ1-2	TGTGCCAGCAGCTCAACAGGGGGCGCAAACTATGGCTACACCTTC	CASSSTGGANYGYTF
.	TRBV5-1	TRBD1	TRBJ2-5	TGCGCCAGCAGCGGGTGGACAGGGTTGAAAGAGACCCAGTACTTC	CASSGWTGLKETQYF
.	TRBV5-4	TRBD1	TRBJ2-5	TGTGCCAGCAGCTTTCTGGGACAGCTAGAGACCCAGTACTTC	CASSFLGQLETQYF
once	TRBV18	TRBD1	TRBJ1-1	TGTGCCAGCTCACCAGGGACAGGGAAGGGGGACACTGAAGCTTTCTTT	CASSPGTGKGDTEAFF
.	TRBV7-9	.	TRBJ2-7	TGTGCCAGCAGCTTAGTCGGGGGGCCCAACTCCTACGAGCAGTACTTC	CASSLVGGPNSYEQYF
.	TRBV11-2	.	TRBJ1-1	TGTGCCAGCAGCTTAGGGGAGGGCAGGGGCACTGAAGCTTTCTTT	CASSLGEGRGTEAFF
.	TRBV2	.	TRBJ2-6	TGTGCCAGCAGTGATGTCTCTGGGGCCAGCGTCCTGACTTTC	CASSDVSGASVLTF
.	TRBV5-1	TRBD2	TRBJ2-1	TGCGCCAGCAGCTTGGTTAGCGGGGGGTACAATGAGCAGTTCTTC	CASSLVSGGYNEQFF